This TCR beta chain comes out of a study of radiotherapy plus CTLA-4 blockade in lung cancer. Study conclusions and caveats: Peripheral blood showed expansion of tumor-derived TCR clones after radiotherapy and ipilimumab. It was early blood T cell clone dynamics, with interferon-beta, that reportedly best predicted response.

Assay used: immunoSEQ multiplex PCR; TCRdb lists only in-frame clones, some missing. This table has 80,000 or so clones, about 80% appearing once. V was trimmed by 2 bases and J by 4 bases, leaving 11 bases between them. This CDR3 has 14 amino acids. The germline CDR1 and CDR2 sequences are MNHEY and SMNVEV (reference sequence). Concerning this clone itself: Its target is unknown.

Receiving focal radiation plus CTLA-4 blockade with ipilimumab were patients who had chemo-refractory metastatic non-small-cell lung cancer. This clonotype originated in a human donor with non-small cell lung cancer who had stable disease on radiotherapy plus ipilimumab. Sequenced here: peripheral blood, sampled from a patient treated with radiotherapy plus ipilimumab. The chain has TRBV27 and TRBJ1-2; D is unclear. The CDR3 loop is CASSLSQNSYGYTF. The CDR3, as DNA: TGTGCCAGCAGTTTAAGCCAGAATTCCTATGGCTACACCTTC.